A single sample is the source of the 5 T cell receptor beta chains below, sequenced in a study of cytomegalovirus exposure and HLA in healthy donors. Sequencing was performed with immunoSEQ multiplex PCR; in TCRdb, only in-frame clones are kept and a portion is missing. The profile covers some 100,000 clones, with 88% appearing a single time and about 1.8% taken by the ten largest. Sample: PBMCs. The receptors stem from a young man in good health and CMV-seronegative.

The chain employs TRBV5-1 and TRBJ1-3; D possibly corresponds to TRBD1 (5 bases). Germline V CDR1 and CDR2: SGHRS, YFSETQ. The CDR3 covers 14 residues. Deletions cut 1 base from V and 0 bases from J, with 5 bases between. The CDR3 is CASSLTGSGNTIYF. In DNA, the CDR3 is TGCGCCAGCAGCTTGACAGGCTCTGGAAACACCATATATTTT.

The rearrangement joins TRBV4-2 to TRBJ2-1, with TRBD2 identical over 10 bases. V lost 0 bases, J lost 12 bases, and 14 bases stayed unmatched. Per germline, CDR1 LGHNA and CDR2 YNFKEQ. This CDR3 is built from 17 residues. CDR3 amino acids: CASSQDPASGRNLRQFF. For the CDR3, the DNA is TGTGCCAGCAGCCAAGATCCCGCTAGCGGGAGAAACCTTCGGCAGTTCTTC.

This rearrangement joins TRBV28 to TRBJ1-2; 7 nucleotides line up with TRBD1. The germline V gene encodes CDR1 MDHEN and CDR2 SYDVKM. V dropped 7 bases and J dropped 3; count of bases not matched to a gene: 8. The CDR3 length is 14 residues. The DNA for the CDR3 is TGTGCCAGCACAAACCCGGACAGGTACTATGGCTACACCTTC. It encodes CASTNPDRYYGYTF.

V usage is TRBV4-3 and J usage is TRBJ1-4; 8 nucleotides align to TRBD1. The CDR3 length is 17 residues. J lost 8 bases, V lost 0 bases, and 11 bases had no gene match. Per the germline V gene, CDR1 is LGHNA and CDR2 is YSLEER. The chain's CDR3 is CASSQEYIGQGREKLFF. The CDR3 DNA sequence: TGCGCCAGCAGCCAAGAGTACATAGGACAGGGTCGGGAAAAACTGTTTTTT.

This rearrangement joins TRBV5-1 to TRBJ2-3; D may be TRBD1 (5 bases). The CDR3 is made up of 13 amino acids. Looked up from germline, CDR1 is SGHRS and CDR2 is YFSETQ. V lost 6 bases and J 5 bases, leaving 13 bases between the germline ends. The CDR3 protein is CASTKPGQDTQYF. The CDR3 DNA follows: TGCGCCAGCACCAAGCCAGGACAAGATACGCAGTATTTT.